A single T cell receptor beta chain is shown here with its context. What it binds is unknown. This entry belongs to a study of cytomegalovirus exposure and HLA in healthy donors. Study-wide background: Out of 150 million to 200 million T cells, an earlier analysis found around 120 million unique TCR beta sequences in total. The Caucasian-associated ancestry cluster held 80% to 90% of 350 to 450 genotyped donors.

Primers: 60 Vbeta forward and 13 Jbeta reverse. Repertoires were generated with immunoSEQ multiplex PCR, while TCRdb's copy carries only in-frame clones and drops some. This sample has under 90,000 clones, with about 70% found just once. Notes on the study in general: There were 150 or so TCR beta chains listed as cytomegalovirus-associated.

Germline V gives CDR1 SNHLY, CDR2 FYNNEI. The CDR3 is 14 amino acids. Trimming took 2 bases from V and 0 from J, leaving 7 bases between them. V usage is TRBV2 and J usage is TRBJ1-2; TRBD1 might be the D (5 bases). Sequencing used PBMCs. The clonotype was recovered from a man aged 35-49 years in good health and CMV-seropositive. The CDR3 DNA reads as TGTGCCAGCAGTGAACAGGGATCTAACTATGGCTACACCTTC. Translated, it gives CASSEQGSNYGYTF. The entire variable domain, with the rest obtained from reference TRBV2 and TRBJ1-2, is as follows: EPEVTQTPSHQVTQMGQEVILRCVPISNHLYFYWYRQILGQKVEFLVSFYNNEISEKSEIFDDQFSVERPDGSNFTLKIRSTKLEDSAMYFCASSEQGSNYGYTFGSGTRLTVV.